Detailed here is one T cell receptor (beta chain). V gave up 10 bases and J gave up 5 bases, with 15 bases separating them. This CDR3 is 13 amino acids long. Germline values: CDR1 SNHLY, CDR2 FYNNEI. Time point in this sample: pre-treatment sample, taken before nivolumab and TIL therapy. This record belongs to a study of TIL therapy for anti-PD-1-resistant metastatic lung cancer. Sequencing used immunoSEQ v3. TCRdb keeps only in-frame clones here, not all; method: immunoSEQ multiplex PCR. The table includes tens of thousands of clones, around 87% detected once. The receptor's source is a person aged 25-80 years with non-small cell lung cancer. V gene TRBV2 combines with J gene TRBJ2-1; no clear D gene. Sequences were derived from blood, sampled at baseline. The CDR3 DNA reads as TGTGCCACCTCGACCGAGCTAAACAATGAGCAGTTCTTC. Its translation: CATSTELNNEQFF.